A single sample is the source of the 24 T cell receptor beta chains below, sequenced in a study of CD8 T cells in ankylosing spondylitis. One entry per CDR3 protein, called by TCRdb with MiXCR from the 5' RACE reads. The table shows around 250,000 distinct CDR3 sequences, with over 15% occurring only once. What was sequenced was blood, either unsorted or a sorted T cell fraction (not recorded which). All receptors come from a male donor with ankylosing spondylitis or in good health (not recorded which).

This chain joins TRBV24-1 and TRBJ2-2, with D possibly TRBD2 on 5 matching bases. CDR1 and CDR2 (germline): KGHDR, SFDVKD. This CDR3 contains 13 residues. Trimming cost V 0 bases and J 7 bases, with 5 bases left between them. The CDR3 reads CATSDLRDGELFF. CDR3 DNA sequence: TGTGCCACCAGTGATTTGCGGGACGGGGAGCTGTTTTTT.

The genes are TRBV11-2 and TRBJ2-2; 12 nucleotides match TRBD2. CDR1 and CDR2 from the germline V gene are SGHAT and FQNNGV. Trimming cost V 5 bases and J 5 bases; bases outside gene matches: 12. This CDR3 comprises 18 residues. The CDR3 reads CASSLKLAGGRHTGELFF. The CDR3 DNA follows: TGTGCCAGCAGCCTTAAACTAGCGGGAGGACGTCATACCGGGGAGCTGTTTTTT.

V and J are TRBV3-1 and TRBJ2-1; D unresolved. Per germline, CDR1 LGHDT and CDR2 YNNKEL (reference sequence). The CDR3 has 15 residues. V lost 3 bases and J lost 5, with 14 bases in between. The CDR3 coding sequence is TGTGCCAGCAGCCACCCTTTGTCGACCCACAATGAGCAGTTCTTC. It codes for CASSHPLSTHNEQFF.

This clonotype was detected many times. The chain is built from TRBV29-1 and TRBJ2-7, with 8 bases matching TRBD2. Germline V gene data show CDR1 as SQVTM and CDR2 as ANQGSEA. V was clipped by 5 bases and J by 7 bases; unmatched bases: 13. The CDR3 sequence is 14 residues long. CDR3 loop: CSVYIAGISGEQYF. The CDR3 nucleotides read TGCAGCGTTTATATAGCGGGAATATCTGGAGAGCAGTACTTC.

The chain is built from TRBV25-1 and TRBJ1-5; D gene uncertain. Germline V gene lookup returns CDR1 MGHDK and CDR2 SYGVNS. The CDR3 is 14 amino acids. V gave up 1 base and J gave up 3 bases, with 7 bases separating them. The DNA of the CDR3 is TGTGCCAGCAGTGAATTTGGGTACAATCAGCCCCAGCATTTT. It specifies CASSEFGYNQPQHF.

Only a few counts were recorded for this clonotype. This chain connects TRBV29-1 to TRBJ1-1, with 7 bases matching TRBD1. The CDR3 consists of 12 residues. Germline loops: CDR1 SQVTM, CDR2 ANQGSEA. Trimming removed 7 bases from V and 6 bases from J; junction bases left unmatched: 8. CDR3 sequence (DNA): TGCAGCGCTCTGGACAGGAATCCTGAAGCTTTCTTT. Translating gives CSALDRNPEAFF.

This clonotype was found a few times. The chain is built from TRBV11-2 and TRBJ2-7; D unresolved. There are 12 residues in the CDR3. Germline values: CDR1 SGHAT, CDR2 FQNNGV. V was trimmed by 0 bases and J by 6 bases, leaving 6 bases between them. CDR3 sequence (DNA): TGTGCCAGCAGCTTAGATCTCTCCGAGCAGTACTTC. Translated, it gives CASSLDLSEQYF.

This clonotype was seen repeatedly, ten times or more. The chain recombines TRBV7-2 with TRBJ2-1, with 8 nucleotides matching TRBD1. The ends lost 4 bases at V and 1 base at J; junction bases unmatched: 3. The CDR3 is made up of 15 amino acids. Germline assignment: CDR1 SGHTA and CDR2 FQGNSA. The CDR3 DNA is TGTGCCAGCAGCTCAACAGGGGGTTCCTACAATGAGCAGTTCTTC. Amino acids: CASSSTGGSYNEQFF.

V gene TRBV7-9 combines with J gene TRBJ2-7, with TRBD1 matching over 7 bases. CDR1 and CDR2 (germline): SEHNR, FQNEAQ (reference sequence). V lost 5 bases and J lost 0; bases outside the gene matches: 7. The CDR3 is made up of 15 amino acids. CDR3: CASSPGTESSYEQYF. CDR3 sequence (DNA): TGTGCCAGCAGCCCAGGGACAGAGTCCTCCTACGAGCAGTACTTC.

This clonotype was found many times. The rearrangement uses TRBV5-8 and TRBJ2-2; weak D call: TRBD2 (5 bases). The CDR3 sequence is 13 residues long. Deletions cut 0 bases from V and 8 bases from J, with 8 bases between. CDR1 and CDR2 (germline): SGHTS, YDEGEE. The CDR3 nucleotides read TGTGCCAGCAGCTTGGTTGCGGGTGGGGAGCTGTTTTTT. Translation gives CASSLVAGGELFF. The variable domain in full, completed from reference TRBV5-8 and TRBJ2-2, reads EAGVTQSPTHLIKTRGQQATLRCSPISGHTSVYWYQQALGLGLQFLLWYDEGEERNRGNFPPRFSGRQFPNYSSELNVNALELEDSALYLCASSLVAGGELFFGEGSRLTVL.

This clonotype was observed a few times. The chain employs TRBV4-1 and TRBJ2-7; TRBD2 agrees at 11 bases. The trim removed 0 bases at V and 2 bases at J, leaving 0 bases unmatched. CDR3 length: 15 residues. Per the germline V gene, CDR1 is MGHRA and CDR2 is YSYEKL. The CDR3 DNA follows: TGCGCCAGCAGCCAAGAGGGACTAGCGGCCTACGAGCAGTACTTC. Its translation: CASSQEGLAAYEQYF.

The rearrangement uses TRBV5-1 and TRBJ2-2; D gene unclear. Germline loops: CDR1 SGHRS, CDR2 YFSETQ. V was clipped by 0 bases and J by 0 bases, with 3 bases between them. This CDR3 has 14 residues. The CDR3 loop reads CASSLVANTGELFF. The CDR3 DNA reads TGCGCCAGCAGCTTGGTAGCGAACACCGGGGAGCTGTTTTTT.

On this clonotype: This CDR3 fails to terminate in the conserved phenylalanine or tryptophan, so it likely reflects a read error. The CDR3 nucleotides read TGTGCCAGCAGCCCAGTTAGCCGGGGGAGAGTCTACGAGCAGTACTTA. Translated, it gives CASSPVSRGRVYEQYL. This chain connects TRBV7-9 to TRBJ2-7; D is possibly TRBD2 (6 bases). Looked up from germline, CDR1 is SEHNR and CDR2 is FQNEAQ (reference sequence). Trimming stripped 5 bases from V and 3 bases from J, with 20 bases between. The CDR3 contains 16 residues.

V gene TRBV4-1 combines with J gene TRBJ1-5; tentative D call: TRBD1 (5 bases). The V end lost 0 bases, the J end lost 6 bases, and 15 bases lay between the germline ends. This CDR3 comprises 16 residues. Germline V gene lookup returns CDR1 MGHRA and CDR2 YSYEKL. The CDR3 loop is CASSQEAGRSGQPQHF. CDR3 DNA: TGCGCCAGCAGCCAAGAGGCAGGGCGGTCGGGTCAGCCCCAGCATTTT.

This chain uses TRBV5-6 with TRBJ2-1; 10 nucleotides agree with TRBD2. Germline V gives CDR1 SGHDT, CDR2 YYEEEE. V was pared by 4 bases and J by 6 bases, with 7 bases of the junction left unmatched. This CDR3 has 15 residues. The CDR3 nucleotides are TGTGCCAGCAGCCCGCTAGCGGGAGAGGGCAATGAGCAGTTCTTC. Translation gives CASSPLAGEGNEQFF.

This clonotype has a count of ten or more. This chain connects TRBV20-1 to TRBJ2-1, with D hard to call. V was trimmed by 6 bases and J by 9 bases, leaving 12 bases between them. This CDR3 has 11 amino acids. Germline CDR1 reads DFQATT; CDR2 reads SNEGSKA (reference sequence). The CDR3 nucleotides read TGCAGTGCCCTAGGTTGGGGTGAGCAGTTCTTC. Encoded protein: CSALGWGEQFF.

This chain joins TRBV7-2 and TRBJ2-1, with D tentatively TRBD2 (5 bases). Germline V gene lookup returns CDR1 SGHTA and CDR2 FQGNSA. V dropped 0 bases and J dropped 9 bases, with 15 bases sitting between them. This CDR3 region has 15 residues. The CDR3 loop reads CASSLAGFGMGEQFF. As DNA, the CDR3 is TGTGCCAGCAGCTTAGCGGGTTTCGGGATGGGTGAGCAGTTCTTC.

The chain uses TRBV15 and TRBJ2-7; D is perhaps TRBD1 (6 bases). The V gene lost 0 bases and the J gene lost 5 bases, with 11 bases spanning the gap. CDR3 length: 14 residues. The germline gives CDR1 LNHNV, CDR2 YYDKDF (reference sequence). CDR3 residues: CATSRDWGPDEQYF. DNA for the CDR3: TGTGCCACCAGCAGAGATTGGGGGCCCGACGAGCAGTACTTC.

This clonotype has only a few counts. The chain recombines TRBV4-2 with TRBJ2-5; 9 nucleotides match TRBD2. The CDR3 covers 18 residues. Germline trimming cut 0 bases from V and 4 bases from J; bases unmatched to any gene: 12. CDR1 is LGHNA, CDR2 YNFKEQ, per germline. The DNA of the CDR3 is TGTGCCAGCAGCCAAGATCAGGGTAGCGGGAGAAATTCAGAGACCCAGTACTTC. It encodes CASSQDQGSGRNSETQYF.

This clonotype has a handful of counts. The rearrangement joins TRBV7-6 to TRBJ2-7; D not certain. CDR1 SGHVS and CDR2 FNYEAQ come from the germline V gene. CDR3 length equals 14 residues. The germline V and J ends were trimmed by 5 bases and 2 bases, with 13 bases remaining between them. CDR3 in amino acids: CASSLDASPYEQYF. The DNA for the CDR3 is TGTGCCAGCAGCCTGGACGCGTCCCCCTACGAGCAGTACTTC.

This chain links TRBV19 with TRBJ2-3, with D possibly being TRBD1 or TRBD2 (5 bases each). The germline CDR1 and CDR2 sequences are LNHDA and SQIVND (reference sequence). The length of the CDR3 is 13 residues. Deletions cut 8 bases from V and 1 base from J, with 10 bases between. Here the CDR3 reads CASSWDRTDTQYF. Here the CDR3 DNA reads TGTGCCAGTTCCTGGGACCGCACAGATACGCAGTATTTT. Full variable domain (rest looked up from reference TRBV19 and TRBJ2-3): DGGITQSPKYLFRKEGQNVTLSCEQNLNHDAMYWYRQDPGQGLRLIYYSQIVNDFQKGDIAEGYSVSREKKESFPLTVTSAQKNPTAFYLCASSWDRTDTQYFGPGTRLTVL.

The sample holds a few counts of this clonotype. The genes are TRBV5-1 and TRBJ1-2, with no clear D. In germline, CDR1 is SGHRS, CDR2 YFSETQ. V lost 4 bases to trimming and J lost 7 bases, with 11 bases between them. The CDR3 spans 12 residues. CDR3 loop: CASSGGSFGYTF. The DNA of the CDR3 is TGCGCCAGCAGCGGCGGGTCCTTTGGCTACACCTTC.

The chain recombines TRBV19 with TRBJ2-1, with D possibly being TRBD2 (6 bases). Germline-derived CDR1 and CDR2 are LNHDA and SQIVND (reference sequence). CDR3 length: 15 amino acids. V lost 3 bases and J 6 bases, leaving 15 bases between the germline ends. The CDR3 nucleotides are TGTGCCAGTAGTATCGGGAGTGGGAACGCCAATGAGCAGTTCTTC. It encodes CASSIGSGNANEQFF.

The chain has TRBV29-1 and TRBJ1-4, with TRBD1 as a possible D gene (5 bases). The CDR3 loop spans 13 amino acids. The V and J ends lost 6 bases and 7 bases respectively, with 15 bases between them. The germline CDR1 and CDR2 sequences are SQVTM and ANQGSEA. The CDR3 DNA sequence: TGCAGCGTCAGGGACCCGGGAGGTGAAAAACTGTTTTTT. Protein sequence: CSVRDPGGEKLFF.